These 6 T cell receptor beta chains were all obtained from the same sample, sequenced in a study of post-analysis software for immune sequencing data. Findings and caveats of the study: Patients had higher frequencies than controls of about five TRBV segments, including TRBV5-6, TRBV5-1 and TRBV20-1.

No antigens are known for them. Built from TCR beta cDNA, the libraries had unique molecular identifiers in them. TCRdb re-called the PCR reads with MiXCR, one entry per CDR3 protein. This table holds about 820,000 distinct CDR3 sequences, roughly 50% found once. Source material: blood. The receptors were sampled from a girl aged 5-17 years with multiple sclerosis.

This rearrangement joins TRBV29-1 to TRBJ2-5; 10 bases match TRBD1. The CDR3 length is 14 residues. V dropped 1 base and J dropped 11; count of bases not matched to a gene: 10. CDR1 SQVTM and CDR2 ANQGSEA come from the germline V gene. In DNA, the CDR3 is TGCAGCGTTGAAGTGGGACAGGGGATCCTAGAGCAGTACTTC. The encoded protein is CSVEVGQGILEQYF.

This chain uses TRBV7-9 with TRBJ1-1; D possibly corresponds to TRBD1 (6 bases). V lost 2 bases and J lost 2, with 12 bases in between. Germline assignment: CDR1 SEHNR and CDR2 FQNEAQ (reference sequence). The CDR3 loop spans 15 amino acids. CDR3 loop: CASSLTGKINTEAFF. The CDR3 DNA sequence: TGTGCCAGCAGCTTAACAGGGAAAATCAACACTGAAGCTTTCTTT.

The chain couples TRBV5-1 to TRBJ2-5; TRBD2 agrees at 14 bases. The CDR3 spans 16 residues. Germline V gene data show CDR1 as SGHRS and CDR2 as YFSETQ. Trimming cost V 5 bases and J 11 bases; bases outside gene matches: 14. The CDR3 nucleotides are TGCGCCAGCAGTCCCGCCGGGACTAGCGGGGGACGGGAGCAGTACTTC. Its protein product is CASSPAGTSGGREQYF.

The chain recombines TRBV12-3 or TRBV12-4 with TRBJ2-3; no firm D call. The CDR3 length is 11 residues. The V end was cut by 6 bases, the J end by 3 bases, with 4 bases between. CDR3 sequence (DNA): TGTGCCAGCAGGAAAACAGATACGCAGTATTTT. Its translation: CASRKTDTQYF.

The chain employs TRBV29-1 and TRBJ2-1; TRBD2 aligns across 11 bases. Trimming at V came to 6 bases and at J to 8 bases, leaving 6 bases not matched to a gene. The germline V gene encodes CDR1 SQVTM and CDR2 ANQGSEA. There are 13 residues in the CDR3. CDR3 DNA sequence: TGCAGCGTGGCTAGCGGGGGGCGCTATGAGCAGTTCTTC. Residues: CSVASGGRYEQFF.

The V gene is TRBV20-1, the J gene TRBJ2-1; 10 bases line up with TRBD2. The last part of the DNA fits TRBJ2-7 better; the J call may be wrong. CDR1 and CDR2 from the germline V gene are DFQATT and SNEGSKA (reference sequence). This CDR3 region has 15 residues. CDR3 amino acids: CSARGASGGPYEQYF. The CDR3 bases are TGCAGTGCTAGGGGGGCTAGCGGGGGTCCCTACGAGCAGTACTTC.